This T cell receptor beta chain was retrieved from a study of blood T cells in healthy people across ages. Study conclusions and caveats: Versus aged donors, long-lived donors had higher diversity and more naive CD4+ cells.

Donation came from healthy Caucasian individuals in Russia who were aged about 6 to 100. This clonotype was found a few times. Its antigen is currently unknown. Combining a sample-barcoded 5' primer with a J-beta primer mix, a second PCR ran for about 6 to 11 cycles. TCRdb re-analysed the 5' RACE reads in MiXCR, keeping a single row per CDR3 protein. The sample shows some 850,000 distinct CDR3 sequences, roughly 26% of them seen only once. These same data were also listed under a study on T cells of mothers and their children.

The clonotype originates from a boy aged 5-17 years in good health. The sequencing input was blood.

DNA for the CDR3: TGCAGTGCTAGAGATCTAGAAGATACTAATGAAAAACTGTTTTTT. Encoded protein: CSARDLEDTNEKLFF. The chain links TRBV20-1 to TRBJ1-4; no firm D call. The CDR3 extends over 15 amino acids. V lost 0 bases and J lost 2, with 10 bases in between. The germline gives CDR1 DFQATT, CDR2 SNEGSKA (reference sequence).